This T cell receptor beta chain was recorded in a study of cytotoxic CD8 clonotypes in ibrutinib-treated CLL. Study-wide results and limits: Baseline clonality exceeded age-matched healthy donors and tracked circulating CD8+ T-cell counts.

The CDR3 consists of 17 residues. Turning to this clone: As yet, its antigen is unknown.

Sequenced by immunoSEQ multiplex PCR; TCRdb stores in-frame clones only, minus some. The sample lists some 150,000 clones, about 78% seen once, with about 5% in the top ten. The chain combines TRBV21-1 with TRBJ1-2. TRBV21-1 is classified as a pseudogene. The TCR sequence derives from a human donor with chronic lymphocytic leukemia. This sample comprised PBMCs, obtained after 24 months of ibrutinib treatment. For the CDR3, the DNA is TGTGCCAGCAGCAAAGTGGGGAGGCAGGGGCGAGAGTATGGCTACACCTTC. Translating gives CASSKVGRQGREYGYTF.